The 12 T cell receptor beta chains given below trace back to one sample, sequenced in a study of OX40 agonist ivuxolimab in advanced cancers. Using immunoSEQ multiplex PCR, the repertoire was profiled, and TCRdb retains in-frame clones only, with some absent. This sample yields approximately 40,000 clones, of which more than 75% are seen a single time; under 15% belongs to the top ten. Sequencing used CD4+ or CD8+ T cells sorted from blood, obtained in a trial of the OX40 agonist ivuxolimab. These receptors were collected from an adult with an advanced solid tumor such as melanoma, head and neck, liver or kidney cancer.

J is TRBJ2-7 and V is TRBV7-9; weak D call: TRBD2 (6 bases). With 0 bases removed from V and 0 bases from J, the gap between germline ends came to 9 bases. There are 15 residues in the CDR3. Germline V gene data show CDR1 as SEHNR and CDR2 as FQNEAQ (reference sequence). The DNA for the CDR3 is TGTGCCAGCAGCTTAGCGGGAGGAAGCTCCTACGAGCAGTACTTC. Amino acids: CASSLAGGSSYEQYF.

The chain joins TRBV9 to TRBJ2-1, with 11 positions matching TRBD2. Trimming removed 3 bases from V and 8 bases from J; junction bases left unmatched: 13. The V gene's germline CDR1 is SGDLS and CDR2 YYNGEE. The CDR3 length is 17 residues. CDR3 residues: CASSDPRPLAGADEQFF. The CDR3 bases are TGTGCCAGCAGCGATCCCAGGCCACTAGCGGGAGCCGATGAGCAGTTCTTC.

This chain's CDR3 is CASSTGTGLNQPQHF. The CDR3 nucleotides are TGTGCCAGCAGCACCGGGACAGGACTCAATCAGCCCCAGCATTTT. The genes are TRBV27 and TRBJ1-5; 8 bases agree with TRBD1. Germline CDR1 MNHEY, CDR2 SMNVEV (reference sequence). With V trimmed by 6 bases and J by 3 bases, 7 bases remained unmatched. This CDR3 spans 15 amino acids.

V usage is TRBV27 and J usage is TRBJ2-7; D possibly corresponds to TRBD2 (7 bases). The CDR3 consists of 15 residues. Germline V gene lookup returns CDR1 MNHEY and CDR2 SMNVEV (reference sequence). V gave up 5 bases and J gave up 3 bases, with 17 bases separating them. This CDR3 is CASSGGGGSNYEQYF. The CDR3 bases are TGTGCCAGCAGTGGGGGGGGCGGATCCAACTACGAGCAGTACTTC.

The chain employs TRBV19 and TRBJ1-5; 9 positions agree with TRBD1. CDR1 LNHDA and CDR2 SQIVND come from the germline V gene (reference sequence). The CDR3 length is 16 residues. With V trimmed by 0 bases and J by 5 bases, 5 bases remained unmatched. The DNA of the CDR3 is TGTGCCAGTAGTATAGATCCGGACAGGGGCCATCAGCCCCAGCATTTT. As protein: CASSIDPDRGHQPQHF.

CDR3 bases: TGTGCCTGGGGCCCCGGGCGGGGCAAGAATGAGCAGTTCTTC. The encoded protein is CAWGPGRGKNEQFF. The J gene is TRBJ2-1, the V gene TRBV30; perhaps TRBD2 as D (6 bases). Trimming shortened V by 5 bases and J by 7 bases, and 18 bases separated the two germline ends. Per germline, CDR1 GTSNPN and CDR2 SVGIG (reference sequence). The CDR3 contains 14 residues.

The chain carries TRBV6-1 and TRBJ2-7; 7 bases are shared with TRBD1. V lost 8 bases to trimming and J lost 3 bases; unmatched junction nucleotides: 4. The CDR3 covers 12 residues. Germline CDR1 is MNHNS and CDR2 is SASEGT. The CDR3 here is CASRDSGYEQYF. DNA for the CDR3: TGTGCCAGCCGGGACAGCGGCTACGAGCAGTACTTC.

The chain uses TRBV2 and TRBJ2-1; 8 nucleotides match TRBD1. The CDR3 consists of 18 residues. Looked up from germline, CDR1 is SNHLY and CDR2 is FYNNEI. The junction had 19 bases not matched to a gene; V was cut back by 9 bases and J by 3 bases. The chain's CDR3 is CARGRQGAKGLLYNEQFF. The CDR3 DNA reads as TGTGCCAGGGGCAGGCAGGGGGCAAAAGGACTCCTCTACAATGAGCAGTTCTTC.

The CDR3 coding sequence is TGTGCCAGCAGCTTTGGAGGGATGGAGACCCAGTACTTC. Translated, it gives CASSFGGMETQYF. The chain uses TRBV7-2 and TRBJ2-5, with D possibly being TRBD2 (6 bases). Trimming pared 3 bases from V and 5 bases from J, leaving 10 bases between. Germline V gene sequence: CDR1 SGHTA, CDR2 FQGNSA. The CDR3 spans 13 residues.

The chain recombines TRBV27 with TRBJ2-5; unclear D gene. This CDR3 comprises 14 residues. Trimming left V 1 base short and J 1 base short, with 7 bases between. Germline V gene data show CDR1 as MNHEY and CDR2 as SMNVEV (reference sequence). The DNA for the CDR3 is TGTGCCAGCAGTTTATTAGACCGCCAAGAGACCCAGTACTTC. It yields the protein CASSLLDRQETQYF.

This sequence joins TRBV7-9 and TRBJ1-1, with D perhaps matching TRBD1 (5 bases). The CDR3 is 14 residues long. The germline V gene encodes CDR1 SEHNR and CDR2 FQNEAQ (reference sequence). V was clipped by 0 bases and J by 1 base, with 6 bases between them. The CDR3 DNA sequence: TGTGCCAGCAGCTTAGCTCAGGGGAACACTGAAGCTTTCTTT. It is translated as CASSLAQGNTEAFF.

This sequence joins TRBV19 and TRBJ1-1; D uncertain. Germline CDR1 and CDR2: LNHDA and SQIVND (reference sequence). CDR3 length equals 16 residues. Trimming removed 0 bases at V and 0 bases at J, with 11 bases between. CDR3 bases: TGTGCCAGTAGTATAGATCCCGTGCGTTTGAACACTGAAGCTTTCTTT. The encoded protein is CASSIDPVRLNTEAFF.